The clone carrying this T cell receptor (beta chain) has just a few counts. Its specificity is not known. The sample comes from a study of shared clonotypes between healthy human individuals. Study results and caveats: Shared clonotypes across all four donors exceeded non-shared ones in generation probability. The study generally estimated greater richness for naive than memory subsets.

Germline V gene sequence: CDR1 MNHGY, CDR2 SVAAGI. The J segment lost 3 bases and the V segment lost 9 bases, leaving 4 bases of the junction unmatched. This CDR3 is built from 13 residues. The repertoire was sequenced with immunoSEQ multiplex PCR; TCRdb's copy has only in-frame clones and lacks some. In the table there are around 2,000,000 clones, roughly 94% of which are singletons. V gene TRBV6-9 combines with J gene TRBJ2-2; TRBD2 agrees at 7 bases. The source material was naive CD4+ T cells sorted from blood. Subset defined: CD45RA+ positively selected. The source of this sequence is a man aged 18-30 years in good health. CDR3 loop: CARSLADTGELFF. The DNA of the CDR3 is TGTGCCAGGTCGCTAGCGGACACCGGGGAGCTGTTTTTT.